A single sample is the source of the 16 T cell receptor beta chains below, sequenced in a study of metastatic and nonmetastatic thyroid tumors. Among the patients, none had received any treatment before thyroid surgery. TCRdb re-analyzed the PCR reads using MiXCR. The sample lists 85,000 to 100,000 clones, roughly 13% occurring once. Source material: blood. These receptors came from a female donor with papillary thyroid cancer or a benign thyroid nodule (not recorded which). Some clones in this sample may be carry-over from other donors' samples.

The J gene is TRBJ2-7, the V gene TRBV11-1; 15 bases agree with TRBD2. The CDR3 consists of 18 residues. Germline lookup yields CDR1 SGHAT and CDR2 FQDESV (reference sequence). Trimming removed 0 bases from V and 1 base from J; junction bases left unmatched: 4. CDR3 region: CASSLAWTSGGESYEQYF. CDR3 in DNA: TGTGCCAGCAGCTTAGCGTGGACTAGCGGGGGGGAGTCCTACGAGCAGTACTTC.

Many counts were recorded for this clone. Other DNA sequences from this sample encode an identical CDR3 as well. CDR3: CASSLVGNTEAFF. The DNA of the CDR3 is TGTGCCAGCAGTTTGGTGGGGAACACTGAAGCTTTCTTT. The rearrangement joins TRBV28 to TRBJ1-1; D is unresolved. V shed 3 bases and J shed 1 base, with 6 bases lying between them. The CDR3 covers 13 residues. Germline CDR1 reads MDHEN; CDR2 reads SYDVKM.

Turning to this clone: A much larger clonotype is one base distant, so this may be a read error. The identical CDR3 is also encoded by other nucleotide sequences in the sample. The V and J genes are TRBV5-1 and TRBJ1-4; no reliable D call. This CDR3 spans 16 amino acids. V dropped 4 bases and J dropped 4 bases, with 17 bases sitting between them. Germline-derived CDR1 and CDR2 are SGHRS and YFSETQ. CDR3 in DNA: TGCGCCAGCAGCAGAGAAGGCGGAAGAAATAATGAAAAACTGTTTTTT. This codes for CASSREGGRNNEKLFF. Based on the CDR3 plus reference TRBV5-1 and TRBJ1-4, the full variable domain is KAGVTQTPRYLIKTRGQQVTLSCSPISGHRSVSWYQQTPGQGLQFLFEYFSETQRNKGNFPGRFSGRQFSNSRSEMNVSTLELGDSALYLCASSREGGRNNEKLFFGSGTQLSVL.

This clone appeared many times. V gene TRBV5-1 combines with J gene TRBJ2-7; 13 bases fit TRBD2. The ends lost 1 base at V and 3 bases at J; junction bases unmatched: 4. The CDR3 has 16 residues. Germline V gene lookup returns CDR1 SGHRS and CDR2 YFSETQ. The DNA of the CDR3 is TGCGCCAGCAGCTTGACCGGGACTAGCGGGGACTACGAGCAGTACTTC. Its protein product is CASSLTGTSGDYEQYF.

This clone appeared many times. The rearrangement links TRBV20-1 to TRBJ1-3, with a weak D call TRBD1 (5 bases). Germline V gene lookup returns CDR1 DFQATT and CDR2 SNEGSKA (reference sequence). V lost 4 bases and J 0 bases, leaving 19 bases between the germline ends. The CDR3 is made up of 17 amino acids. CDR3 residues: CSANPVKQGLSGNTIYF. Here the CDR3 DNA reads TGCAGTGCTAACCCGGTGAAGCAGGGACTCTCTGGAAACACCATATATTTT.

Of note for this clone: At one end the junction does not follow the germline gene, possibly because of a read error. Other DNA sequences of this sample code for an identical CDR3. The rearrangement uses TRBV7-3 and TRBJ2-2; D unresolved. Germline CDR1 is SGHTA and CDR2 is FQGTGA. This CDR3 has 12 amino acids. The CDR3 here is CASSLPGGELFF. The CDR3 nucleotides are TGTGCAAGCAGCTTACCAGGAGGGGAGCTGTTTTTT.

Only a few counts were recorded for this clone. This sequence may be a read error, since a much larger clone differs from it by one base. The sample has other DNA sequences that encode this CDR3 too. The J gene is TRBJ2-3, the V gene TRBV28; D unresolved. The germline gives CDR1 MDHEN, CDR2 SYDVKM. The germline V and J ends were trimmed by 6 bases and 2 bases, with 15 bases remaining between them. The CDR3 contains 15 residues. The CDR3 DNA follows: TGTGCCAGCAGCCCAGGCGGTGTGGACACAGATACGCAGTATTTT. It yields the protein CASSPGGVDTDTQYF.

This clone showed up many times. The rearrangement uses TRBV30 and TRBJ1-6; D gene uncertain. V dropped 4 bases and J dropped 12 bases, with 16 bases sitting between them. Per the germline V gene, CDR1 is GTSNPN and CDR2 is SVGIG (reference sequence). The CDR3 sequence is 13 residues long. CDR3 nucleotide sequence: TGTGCCTGGACAGAAGATTTCGATGTACCCCTCCACTTT. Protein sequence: CAWTEDFDVPLHF.

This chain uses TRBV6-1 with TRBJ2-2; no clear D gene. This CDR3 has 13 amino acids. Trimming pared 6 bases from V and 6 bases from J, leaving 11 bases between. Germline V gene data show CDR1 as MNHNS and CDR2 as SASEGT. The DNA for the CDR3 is TGTGCCAGCAGCCGAAATAGGGCCGGGGAGCTGTTTTTT. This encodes CASSRNRAGELFF.

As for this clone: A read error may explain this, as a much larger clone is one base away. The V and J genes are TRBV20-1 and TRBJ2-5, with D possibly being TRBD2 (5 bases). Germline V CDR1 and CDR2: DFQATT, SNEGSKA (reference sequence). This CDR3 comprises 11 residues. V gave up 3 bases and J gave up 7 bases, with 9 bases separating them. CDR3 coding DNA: TGCAGTGCTAGGGAAGGAGGGACCCAGTACTTC. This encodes CSAREGGTQYF.

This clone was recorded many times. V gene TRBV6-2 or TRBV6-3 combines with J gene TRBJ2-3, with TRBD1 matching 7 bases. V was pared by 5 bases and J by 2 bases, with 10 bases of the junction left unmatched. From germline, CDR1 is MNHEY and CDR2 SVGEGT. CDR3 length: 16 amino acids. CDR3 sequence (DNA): TGTGCCAGCAGTCGAATCCCGACAGGGCCCACAGATACGCAGTATTTT. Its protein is CASSRIPTGPTDTQYF.

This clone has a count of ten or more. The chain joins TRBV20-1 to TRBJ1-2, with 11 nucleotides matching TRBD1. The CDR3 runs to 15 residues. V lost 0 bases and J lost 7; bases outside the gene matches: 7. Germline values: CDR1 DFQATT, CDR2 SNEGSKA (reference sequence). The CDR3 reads CSARDIGQGASGYTF. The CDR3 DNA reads TGCAGTGCTAGAGATATCGGACAGGGGGCGAGTGGCTACACCTTC.

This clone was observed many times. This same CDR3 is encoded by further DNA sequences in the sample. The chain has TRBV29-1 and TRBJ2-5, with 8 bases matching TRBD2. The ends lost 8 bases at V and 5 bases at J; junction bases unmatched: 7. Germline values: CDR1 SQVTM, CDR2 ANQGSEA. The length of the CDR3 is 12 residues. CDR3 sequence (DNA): TGCAGCATCAGCGGGGGCTGGGAGACCCAGTACTTC. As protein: CSISGGWETQYF.

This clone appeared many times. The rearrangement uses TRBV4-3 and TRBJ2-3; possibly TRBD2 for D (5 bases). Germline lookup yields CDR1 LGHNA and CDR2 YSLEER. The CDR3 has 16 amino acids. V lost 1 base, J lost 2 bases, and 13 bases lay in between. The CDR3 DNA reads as TGCGCCAGCAGCCAAGCCCGGGAACCTATCACAGATACGCAGTATTTT. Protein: CASSQAREPITDTQYF.

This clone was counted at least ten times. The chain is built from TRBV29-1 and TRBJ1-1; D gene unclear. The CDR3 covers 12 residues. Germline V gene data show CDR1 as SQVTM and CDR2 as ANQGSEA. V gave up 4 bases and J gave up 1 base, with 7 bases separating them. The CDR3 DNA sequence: TGCAGCGTTGGATGGGAGAACACTGAAGCTTTCTTT. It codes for CSVGWENTEAFF. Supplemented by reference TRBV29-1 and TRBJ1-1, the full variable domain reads SAVISQKPSRDICQRGTSLTIQCQVDSQVTMMFWYRQQPGQSLTLIATANQGSEATYESGFVIDKFPISRPNLTFSTLTVSNMSPEDSSIYLCSVGWENTEAFFGQGTRLTVV.

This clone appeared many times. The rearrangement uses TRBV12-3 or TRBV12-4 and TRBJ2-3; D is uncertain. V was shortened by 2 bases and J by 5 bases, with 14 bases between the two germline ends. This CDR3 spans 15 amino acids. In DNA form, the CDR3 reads TGTGCCAGCAGTTTACTCAACAGCCCAAGAGATACGCAGTATTTT. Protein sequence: CASSLLNSPRDTQYF.